Reported below is one T cell receptor (beta chain). Its target is not known. The V and J ends lost 10 bases and 3 bases, in that order; junction bases with no gene match: 13. Germline CDR1 and CDR2: MNHNY and SVGAGI (reference sequence). CDR3 length: 15 amino acids. Sampled blood was obtained at baseline, cycle 4 day 1, and cycle 7 day 1. Here immunoSEQ multiplex PCR was the method, and the copy in TCRdb shows in-frame clones only, minus some. This table has tens of thousands of clones, just over 85% appearing once. The data were taken from a study of OX40 agonist ivuxolimab in advanced cancers. Study background: A diagnosis of hepatocellular carcinoma, melanoma, renal cell or head and neck cancer was present in dose-escalation patients.

Overall study results and limits: Expanded clones belonging to CD8+ T cells outnumbered, on average, those of CD4+.

The specimen comprised CD4+ or CD8+ T cells sorted from blood, sampled in a trial of the OX40 agonist ivuxolimab. This receptor was obtained from an adult with an advanced solid tumor such as melanoma, head and neck, liver or kidney cancer. The rearrangement joins TRBV6-6 to TRBJ2-7; 9 bases are shared with TRBD2. CDR3 residues: CATLAGARKVYEQYF. CDR3 DNA: TGTGCCACCTTAGCGGGAGCACGCAAGGTCTACGAGCAGTACTTC.